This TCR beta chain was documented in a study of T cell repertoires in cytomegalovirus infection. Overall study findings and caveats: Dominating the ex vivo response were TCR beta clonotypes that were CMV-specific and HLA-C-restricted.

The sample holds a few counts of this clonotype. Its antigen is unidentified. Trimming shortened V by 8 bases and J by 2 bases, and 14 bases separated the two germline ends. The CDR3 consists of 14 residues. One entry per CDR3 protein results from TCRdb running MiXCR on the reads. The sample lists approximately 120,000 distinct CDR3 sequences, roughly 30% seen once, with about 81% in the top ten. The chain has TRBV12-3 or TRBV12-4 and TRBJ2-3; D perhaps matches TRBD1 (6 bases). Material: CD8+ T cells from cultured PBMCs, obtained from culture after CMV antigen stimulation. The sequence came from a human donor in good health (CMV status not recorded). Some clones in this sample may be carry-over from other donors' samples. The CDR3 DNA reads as TGTGCCAGCGGAATAGGGGGATCCACAGATACGCAGTATTTT. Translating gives CASGIGGSTDTQYF.